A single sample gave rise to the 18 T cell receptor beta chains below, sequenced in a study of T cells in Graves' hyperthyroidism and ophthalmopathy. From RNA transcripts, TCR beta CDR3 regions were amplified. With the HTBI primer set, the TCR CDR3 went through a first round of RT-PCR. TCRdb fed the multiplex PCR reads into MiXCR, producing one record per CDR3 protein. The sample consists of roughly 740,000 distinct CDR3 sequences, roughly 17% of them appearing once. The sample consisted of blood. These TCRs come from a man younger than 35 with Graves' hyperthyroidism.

CDR3: CASSRDDRAYYGYTF. CDR3 in DNA: TGTGCCAGTAGCCGAGACGACAGGGCGTACTATGGCTACACCTTC. V and J are TRBV19 and TRBJ1-2; 7 bases align to TRBD1. This CDR3 region has 15 residues. The V gene's germline CDR1 is LNHDA and CDR2 SQIVND (reference sequence). The junction had 10 bases not matched to a gene; V was cut back by 6 bases and J by 3 bases.

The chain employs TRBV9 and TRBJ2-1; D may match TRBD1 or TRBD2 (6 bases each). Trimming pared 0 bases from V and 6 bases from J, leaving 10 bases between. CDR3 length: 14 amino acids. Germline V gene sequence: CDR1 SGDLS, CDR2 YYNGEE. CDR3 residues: CASSVAGAFNEQFF. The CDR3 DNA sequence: TGTGCCAGCAGCGTAGCGGGGGCGTTCAATGAGCAGTTCTTC.

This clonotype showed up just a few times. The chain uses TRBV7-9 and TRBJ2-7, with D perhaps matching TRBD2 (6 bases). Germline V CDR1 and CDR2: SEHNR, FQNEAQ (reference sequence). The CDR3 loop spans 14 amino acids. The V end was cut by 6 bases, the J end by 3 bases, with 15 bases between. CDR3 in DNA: TGTGCCAGCAGTTCGCGGGGCTTCCACTACGAGCAGTACTTC. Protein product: CASSSRGFHYEQYF.

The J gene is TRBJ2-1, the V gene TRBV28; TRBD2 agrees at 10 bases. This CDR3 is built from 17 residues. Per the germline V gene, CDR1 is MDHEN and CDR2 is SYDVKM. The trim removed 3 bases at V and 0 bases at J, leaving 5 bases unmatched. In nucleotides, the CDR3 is TGTGCCAGCAGTTTGCCCTCTAGCGGGAGCTCCTACAATGAGCAGTTCTTC. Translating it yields CASSLPSSGSSYNEQFF.

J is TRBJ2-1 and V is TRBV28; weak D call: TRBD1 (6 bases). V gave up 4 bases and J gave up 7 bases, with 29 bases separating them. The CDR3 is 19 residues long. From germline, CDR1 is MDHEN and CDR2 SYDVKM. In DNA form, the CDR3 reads TGTGCCAGCAGTTCCTCTCTCCTCCGGACAGCCCGGGTAGGTAATGAGCAGTTCTTC. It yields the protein CASSSSLLRTARVGNEQFF.

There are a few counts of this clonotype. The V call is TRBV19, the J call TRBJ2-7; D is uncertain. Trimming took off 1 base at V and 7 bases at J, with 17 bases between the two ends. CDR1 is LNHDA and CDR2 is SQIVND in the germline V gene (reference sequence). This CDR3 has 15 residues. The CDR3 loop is CASSIGGNSPTEQYF. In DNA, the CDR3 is TGTGCCAGTAGTATAGGGGGAAACAGTCCTACGGAGCAGTACTTC.

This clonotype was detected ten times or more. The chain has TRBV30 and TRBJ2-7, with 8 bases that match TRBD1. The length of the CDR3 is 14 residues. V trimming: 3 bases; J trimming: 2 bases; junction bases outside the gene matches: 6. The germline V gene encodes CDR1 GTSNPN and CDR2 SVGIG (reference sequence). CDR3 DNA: TGTGCCTGGAGAGACAGGGGTGCGACCTACGAGCAGTACTTC. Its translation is CAWRDRGATYEQYF.

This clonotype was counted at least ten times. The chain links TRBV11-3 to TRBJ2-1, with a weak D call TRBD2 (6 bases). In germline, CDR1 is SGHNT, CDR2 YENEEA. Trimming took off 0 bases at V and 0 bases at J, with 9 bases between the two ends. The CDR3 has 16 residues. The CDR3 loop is CASSLERDPSYNEQFF. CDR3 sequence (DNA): TGTGCCAGCAGCTTAGAGCGGGATCCCTCCTACAATGAGCAGTTCTTC. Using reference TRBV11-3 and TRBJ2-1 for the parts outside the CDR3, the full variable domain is EAGVVQSPRYKIIEKKQPVAFWCNPISGHNTLYWYLQNLGQGPELLIRYENEEAVDDSQLPKDRFSAERLKGVDSTLKIQPAELGDSAVYLCASSLERDPSYNEQFFGPGTRLTVL.

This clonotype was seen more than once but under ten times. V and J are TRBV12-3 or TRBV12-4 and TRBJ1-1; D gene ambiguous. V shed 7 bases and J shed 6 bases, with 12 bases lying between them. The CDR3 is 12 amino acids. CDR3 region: CASKSSSAEAFF. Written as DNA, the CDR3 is TGTGCCAGCAAGTCCTCCTCGGCTGAAGCTTTCTTT.

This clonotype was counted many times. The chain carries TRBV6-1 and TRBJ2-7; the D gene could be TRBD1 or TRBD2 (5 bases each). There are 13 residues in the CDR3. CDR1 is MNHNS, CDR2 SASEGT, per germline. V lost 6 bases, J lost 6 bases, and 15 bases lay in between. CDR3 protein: CASSRDRVGEQYF. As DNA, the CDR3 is TGTGCCAGCAGCCGGGACCGGGTGGGCGAGCAGTACTTC.

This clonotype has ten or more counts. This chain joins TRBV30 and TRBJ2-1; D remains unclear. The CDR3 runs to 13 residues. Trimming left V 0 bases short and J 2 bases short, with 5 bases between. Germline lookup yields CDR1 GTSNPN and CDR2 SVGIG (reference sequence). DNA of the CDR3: TGTGCCTGGAGTGTAGGCCCCTACAATGAGCAGTTCTTC. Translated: CAWSVGPYNEQFF.

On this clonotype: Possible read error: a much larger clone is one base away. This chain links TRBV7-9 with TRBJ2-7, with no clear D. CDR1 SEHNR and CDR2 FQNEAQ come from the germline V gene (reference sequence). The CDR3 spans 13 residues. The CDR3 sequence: CATSRVARYEQYF. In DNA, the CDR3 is TGTGCCACCAGCAGAGTGGCTAGGTACGAGCAGTACTTC.

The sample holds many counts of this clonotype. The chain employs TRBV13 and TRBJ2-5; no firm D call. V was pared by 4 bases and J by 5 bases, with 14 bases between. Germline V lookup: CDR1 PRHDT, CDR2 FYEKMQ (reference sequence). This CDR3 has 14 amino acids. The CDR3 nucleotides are TGTGCCAGCAGCTCCTGGAGAGGTGGGGAGACCCAGTACTTC. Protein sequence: CASSSWRGGETQYF. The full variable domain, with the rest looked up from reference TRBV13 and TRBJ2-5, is AAGVIQSPRHLIKEKRETATLKCYPIPRHDTVYWYQQGPGQDPQFLISFYEKMQSDKGSIPDRFSAQQFSDYHSELNMSSLELGDSALYFCASSSWRGGETQYFGPGTRLLVL.

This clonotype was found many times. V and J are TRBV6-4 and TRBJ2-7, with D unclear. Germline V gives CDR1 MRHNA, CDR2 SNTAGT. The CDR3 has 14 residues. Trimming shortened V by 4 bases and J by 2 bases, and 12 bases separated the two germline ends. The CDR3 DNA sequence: TGTGCCAGCAGTGTGGAGCACGGACCCTACGAGCAGTACTTC. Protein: CASSVEHGPYEQYF.

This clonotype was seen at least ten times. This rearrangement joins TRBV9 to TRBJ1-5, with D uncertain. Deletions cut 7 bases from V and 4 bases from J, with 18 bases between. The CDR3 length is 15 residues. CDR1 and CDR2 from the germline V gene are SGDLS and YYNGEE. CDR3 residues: CASAKGPDGNQPQHF. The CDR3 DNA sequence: TGTGCCAGCGCAAAGGGTCCCGACGGGAATCAGCCCCAGCATTTT.

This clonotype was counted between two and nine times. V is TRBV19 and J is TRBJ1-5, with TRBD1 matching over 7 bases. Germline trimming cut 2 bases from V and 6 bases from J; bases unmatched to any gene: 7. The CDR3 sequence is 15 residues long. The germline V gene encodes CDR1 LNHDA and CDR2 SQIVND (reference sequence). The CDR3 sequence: CASSIWRQGGQPQHF. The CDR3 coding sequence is TGTGCCAGTAGTATATGGCGGCAGGGGGGTCAGCCCCAGCATTTT.

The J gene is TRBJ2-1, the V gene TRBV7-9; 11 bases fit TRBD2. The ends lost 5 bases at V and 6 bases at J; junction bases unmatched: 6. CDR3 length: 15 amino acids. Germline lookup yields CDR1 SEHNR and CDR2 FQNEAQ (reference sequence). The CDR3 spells CASSSGTSGFNEQFF. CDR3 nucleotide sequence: TGTGCCAGCAGCAGTGGGACTAGCGGTTTCAATGAGCAGTTCTTC.

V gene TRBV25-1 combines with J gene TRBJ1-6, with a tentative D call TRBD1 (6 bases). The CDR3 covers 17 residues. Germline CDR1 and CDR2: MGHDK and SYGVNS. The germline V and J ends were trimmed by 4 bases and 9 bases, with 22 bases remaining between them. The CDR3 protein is CASSGSPGTPNGSPLHF. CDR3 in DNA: TGTGCCAGCAGTGGATCGCCCGGGACACCCAACGGTTCACCCCTCCACTTT.